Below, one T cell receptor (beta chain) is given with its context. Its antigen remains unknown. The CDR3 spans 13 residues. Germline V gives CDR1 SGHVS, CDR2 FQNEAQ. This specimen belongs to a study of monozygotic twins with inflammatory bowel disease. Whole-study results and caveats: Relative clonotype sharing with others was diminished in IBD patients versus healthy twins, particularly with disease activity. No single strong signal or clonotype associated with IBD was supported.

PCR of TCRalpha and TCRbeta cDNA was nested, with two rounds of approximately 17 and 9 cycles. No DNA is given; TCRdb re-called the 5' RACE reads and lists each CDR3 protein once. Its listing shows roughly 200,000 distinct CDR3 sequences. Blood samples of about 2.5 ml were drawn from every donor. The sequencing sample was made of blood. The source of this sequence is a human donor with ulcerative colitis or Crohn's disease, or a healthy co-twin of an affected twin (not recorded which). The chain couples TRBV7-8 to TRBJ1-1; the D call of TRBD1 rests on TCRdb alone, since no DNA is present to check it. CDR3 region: CASSEGGKGEAFF.